This T cell receptor beta chain was found in a study of cytomegalovirus exposure and HLA in healthy donors. Findings of the study overall: In a later analysis, approximately 15,000 TCR beta sequences were associated with HLA alleles at 0.05 false discovery rate. HLA-A and HLA-B allele assignments for most subjects were reportedly predicted accurately using TCR beta sequences. An observed cluster of highly shared sequence variants was recorded as a likely sequencing artifact.

V was shortened by 0 bases and J by 7 bases, with 14 bases between the two germline ends. Germline V gene lookup returns CDR1 SGHRS and CDR2 YFSETQ. The CDR3 extends over 15 amino acids. Amplification used 60 Vbeta primers and 13 Jbeta primers. In the authors' methods: The authors later counted roughly 76 million unique TCR beta chains, roughly 10 million of them shared. Clones were sequenced by immunoSEQ multiplex PCR, and TCRdb holds only the in-frame ones, with some missing. The V and J calls and clone size were taken over from that table, and D and trimming were inferred from the DNA. Seen here are some 120,000 clones, 74% observed once, and the top ten hold around 5.5%. This clone was found once. Its antigen is currently unknown.

The sample comprised PBMCs. V is TRBV5-1 and J is TRBJ2-1; D may be TRBD2 (7 bases). The origin of this receptor is a woman between 45 and 65 years old in good health and CMV-seropositive. In DNA, the CDR3 is TGCGCCAGCAGCTTGGCGGGGGGCGGGTTTAATGAGCAGTTCTTC. It yields the protein CASSLAGGGFNEQFF. The variable domain in full, completed from reference TRBV5-1 and TRBJ2-1, reads KAGVTQTPRYLIKTRGQQVTLSCSPISGHRSVSWYQQTPGQGLQFLFEYFSETQRNKGNFPGRFSGRQFSNSRSEMNVSTLELGDSALYLCASSLAGGGFNEQFFGPGTRLTVL.